This entry describes one T cell receptor (beta chain). The data are from a study of T cell changes during pregnancy in multiple sclerosis. Clones were sequenced by immunoSEQ multiplex PCR, and TCRdb holds only the in-frame ones, with some missing. The profile shows tens of thousands of clones, roughly 91% of them singletons. CDR1 and CDR2 (germline): LNHDA, SQIVND (reference sequence). The CDR3 consists of 17 residues. This material consisted of peripheral blood, taken in the third trimester of pregnancy. The TCR comes from a female donor in good health, enrolled as a control in a pregnancy study. The chain combines TRBV19 with TRBJ1-2; 8 nucleotides agree with TRBD1. CDR3 amino acids: CATGEITALGGNYGYTF. In nucleotides, the CDR3 is TGTGCGACAGGGGAAATAACCGCCCTAGGGGGGAACTATGGCTACACCTTC.